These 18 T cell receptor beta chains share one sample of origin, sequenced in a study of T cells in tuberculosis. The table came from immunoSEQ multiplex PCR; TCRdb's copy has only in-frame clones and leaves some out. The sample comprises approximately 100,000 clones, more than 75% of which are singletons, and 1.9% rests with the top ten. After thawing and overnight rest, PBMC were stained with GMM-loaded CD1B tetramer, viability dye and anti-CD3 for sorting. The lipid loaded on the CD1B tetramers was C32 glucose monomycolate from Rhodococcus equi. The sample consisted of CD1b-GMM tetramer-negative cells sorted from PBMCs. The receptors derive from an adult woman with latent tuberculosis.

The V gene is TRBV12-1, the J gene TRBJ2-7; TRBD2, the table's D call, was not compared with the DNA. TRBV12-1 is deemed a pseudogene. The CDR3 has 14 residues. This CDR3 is CASSFGFEAREQYF. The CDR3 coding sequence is TGTGCCAGCAGCTTTGGGTTTGAGGCGCGCGAGCAGTACTTC.

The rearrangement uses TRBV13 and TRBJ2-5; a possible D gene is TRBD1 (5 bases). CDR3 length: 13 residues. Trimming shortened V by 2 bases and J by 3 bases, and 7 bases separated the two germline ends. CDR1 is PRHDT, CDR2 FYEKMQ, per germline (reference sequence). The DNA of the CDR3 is TGTGCCAGCAGCTTAATGGACAAAGAGACCCAGTACTTC. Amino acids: CASSLMDKETQYF.

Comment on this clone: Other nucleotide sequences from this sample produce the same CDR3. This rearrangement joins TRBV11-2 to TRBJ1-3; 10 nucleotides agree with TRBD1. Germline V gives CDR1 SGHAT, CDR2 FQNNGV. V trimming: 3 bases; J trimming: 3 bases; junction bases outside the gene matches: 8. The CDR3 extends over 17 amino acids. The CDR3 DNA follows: TGTGCCAGCAGCTTCCGACAGGGGGCCGCGGTTGGAAACACCATATATTTT. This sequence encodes CASSFRQGAAVGNTIYF.

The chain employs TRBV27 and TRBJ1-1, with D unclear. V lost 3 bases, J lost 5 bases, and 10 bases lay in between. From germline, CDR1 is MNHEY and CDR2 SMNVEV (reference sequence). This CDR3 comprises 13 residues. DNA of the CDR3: TGTGCCAGCAGTTTCCTTTCGCGGACTGAAGCTTTCTTT. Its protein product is CASSFLSRTEAFF.

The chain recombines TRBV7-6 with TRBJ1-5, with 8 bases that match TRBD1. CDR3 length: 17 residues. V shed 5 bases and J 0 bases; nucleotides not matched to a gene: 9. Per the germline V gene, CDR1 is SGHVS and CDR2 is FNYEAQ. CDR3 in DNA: TGTGCCAGCAGCCGACGCGGGACAGGATTTAGCAATCAGCCCCAGCATTTT. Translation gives CASSRRGTGFSNQPQHF. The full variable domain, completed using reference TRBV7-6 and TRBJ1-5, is GAGVSQSPRYKVTKRGQDVALRCDPISGHVSLYWYRQALGQGPEFLTYFNYEAQQDKSGLPNDRFSAERPEGSISTLTIQRTEQRDSAMYRCASSRRGTGFSNQPQHFGDGTRLSIL.

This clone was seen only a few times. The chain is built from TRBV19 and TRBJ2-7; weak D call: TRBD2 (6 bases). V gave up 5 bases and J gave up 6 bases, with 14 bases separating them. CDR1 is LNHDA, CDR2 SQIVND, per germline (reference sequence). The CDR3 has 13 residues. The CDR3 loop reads CASSRLGGVEQYF. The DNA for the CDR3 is TGTGCCAGTAGTCGGCTCGGAGGGGTCGAGCAGTACTTC. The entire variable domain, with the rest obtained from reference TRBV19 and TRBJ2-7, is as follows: DGGITQSPKYLFRKEGQNVTLSCEQNLNHDAMYWYRQDPGQGLRLIYYSQIVNDFQKGDIAEGYSVSREKKESFPLTVTSAQKNPTAFYLCASSRLGGVEQYFGPGTRLTVT.

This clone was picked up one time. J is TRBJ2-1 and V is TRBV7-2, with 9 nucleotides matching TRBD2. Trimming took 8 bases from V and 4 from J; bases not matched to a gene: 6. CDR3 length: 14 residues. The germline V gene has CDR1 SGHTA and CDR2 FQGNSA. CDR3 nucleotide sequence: TGTGCCAGCTCGGCGGGGGGGGGTTACAATGAGCAGTTCTTC. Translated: CASSAGGGYNEQFF.

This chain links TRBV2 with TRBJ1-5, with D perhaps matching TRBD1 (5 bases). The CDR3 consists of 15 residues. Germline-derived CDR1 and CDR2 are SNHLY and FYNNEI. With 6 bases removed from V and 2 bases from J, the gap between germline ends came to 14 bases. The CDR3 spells CASRYNPGGNQPQHF. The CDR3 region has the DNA TGTGCCAGCAGATACAACCCGGGGGGCAATCAGCCCCAGCATTTT.

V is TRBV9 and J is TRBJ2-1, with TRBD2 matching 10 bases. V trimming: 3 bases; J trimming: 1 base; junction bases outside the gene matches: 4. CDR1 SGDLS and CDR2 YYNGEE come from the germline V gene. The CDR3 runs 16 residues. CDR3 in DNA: TGTGCCAGCAGCGGCGGACTAGCGGTTTCCTACAATGAGCAGTTCTTC. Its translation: CASSGGLAVSYNEQFF.

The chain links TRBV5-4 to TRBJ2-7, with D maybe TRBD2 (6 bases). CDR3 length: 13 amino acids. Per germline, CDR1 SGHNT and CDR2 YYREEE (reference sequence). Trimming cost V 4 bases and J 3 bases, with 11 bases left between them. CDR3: CASSAFGGYEQYF. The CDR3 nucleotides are TGTGCCAGCAGCGCCTTCGGGGGCTACGAGCAGTACTTC.

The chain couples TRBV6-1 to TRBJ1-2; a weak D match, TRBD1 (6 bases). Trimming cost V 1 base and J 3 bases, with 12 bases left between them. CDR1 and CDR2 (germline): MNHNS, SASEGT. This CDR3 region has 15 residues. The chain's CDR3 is CASSEGGGHYYGYTF. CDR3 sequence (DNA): TGTGCCAGCAGTGAAGGTGGGGGCCACTACTATGGCTACACCTTC.

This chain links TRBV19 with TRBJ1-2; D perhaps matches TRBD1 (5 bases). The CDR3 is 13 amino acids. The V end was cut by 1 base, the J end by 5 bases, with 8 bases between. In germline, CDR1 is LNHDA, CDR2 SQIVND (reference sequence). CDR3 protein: CASSIAGVYGYTF. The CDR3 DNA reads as TGTGCCAGTAGTATAGCGGGGGTATATGGCTACACCTTC.

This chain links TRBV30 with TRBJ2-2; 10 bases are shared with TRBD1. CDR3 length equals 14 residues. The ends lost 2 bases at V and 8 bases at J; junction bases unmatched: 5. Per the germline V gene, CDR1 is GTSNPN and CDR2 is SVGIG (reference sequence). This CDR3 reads CAWSTDRGSGELFF. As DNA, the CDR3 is TGTGCCTGGAGTACGGACAGGGGGTCTGGGGAGCTGTTTTTT.

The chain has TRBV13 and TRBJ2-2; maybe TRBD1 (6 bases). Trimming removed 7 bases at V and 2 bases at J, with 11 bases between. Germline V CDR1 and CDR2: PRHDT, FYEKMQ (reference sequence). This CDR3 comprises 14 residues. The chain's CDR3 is CASTRGGNTGELFF. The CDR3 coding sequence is TGTGCCAGCACCAGGGGCGGAAACACCGGGGAGCTGTTTTTT.

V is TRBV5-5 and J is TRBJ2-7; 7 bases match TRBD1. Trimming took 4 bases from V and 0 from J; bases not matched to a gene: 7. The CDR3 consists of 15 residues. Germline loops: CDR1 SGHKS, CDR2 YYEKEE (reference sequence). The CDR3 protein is CASSPQQGYSYEQYF. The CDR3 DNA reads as TGTGCCAGCAGCCCTCAACAGGGGTACTCCTACGAGCAGTACTTC. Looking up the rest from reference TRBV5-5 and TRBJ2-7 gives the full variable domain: DAGVTQSPTHLIKTRGQQVTLRCSPISGHKSVSWYQQVLGQGPQFIFQYYEKEERGRGNFPDRFSARQFPNYSSELNVNALLLGDSALYLCASSPQQGYSYEQYFGPGTRLTVT.

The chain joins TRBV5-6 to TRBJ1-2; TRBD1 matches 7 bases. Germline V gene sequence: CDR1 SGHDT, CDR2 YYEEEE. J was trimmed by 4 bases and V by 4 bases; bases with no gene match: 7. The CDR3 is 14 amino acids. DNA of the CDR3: TGTGCCAGCAGCATAGCCCAGGGGGTCTATGGCTACACCTTC. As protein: CASSIAQGVYGYTF.

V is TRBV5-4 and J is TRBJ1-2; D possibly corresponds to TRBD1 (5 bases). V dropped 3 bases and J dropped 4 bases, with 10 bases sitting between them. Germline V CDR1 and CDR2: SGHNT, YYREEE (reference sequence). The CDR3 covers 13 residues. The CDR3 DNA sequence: TGTGCCAGCAGCTCGCCGACAGCCTATGGCTACACCTTC. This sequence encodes CASSSPTAYGYTF.

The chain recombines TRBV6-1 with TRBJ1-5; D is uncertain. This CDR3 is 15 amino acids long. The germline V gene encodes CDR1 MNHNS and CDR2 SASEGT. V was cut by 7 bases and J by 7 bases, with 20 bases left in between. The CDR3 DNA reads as TGTGCCAGCACCATAACAGATACTCGGTGGCAGCCCCAGCATTTT. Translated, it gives CASTITDTRWQPQHF.